This TCR beta chain is drawn from a study of T cells in Graves' hyperthyroidism and ophthalmopathy. It was RNA transcripts that yielded the amplified TCR beta CDR3 regions. The TCR CDR3 was amplified in a first-round RT-PCR using the HTBI primer set. In TCRdb, the multiplex PCR reads were re-called with MiXCR into one record per CDR3 protein. The sample includes fewer than 450,000 distinct CDR3 sequences, roughly an eighth seen only once; the top ten take 25% to 30%. Material for sequencing was blood. This sequence was found in a man between 45 and 60 years old with Graves' ophthalmopathy.

The CDR3 reads CAIRKTSGSLLGGTDTQYF. For the CDR3, the DNA is TGTGCCATCAGGAAGACTAGCGGGAGTTTGTTGGGCGGCACAGATACGCAGTATTTT. The chain couples TRBV10-3 to TRBJ2-3; TRBD2 agrees at 12 bases. The CDR3 extends over 19 amino acids. The V gene end was trimmed by 6 bases and the J gene end by 1 base; junction bases not matched to a gene: 14. CDR1 ENHRY and CDR2 SYGVKD come from the germline V gene.